The 22 T cell receptor beta chains below all came from one sample that was sequenced in a study of T cells after yellow fever vaccination (dated by TCRdb to about 2019). The label giving this sample's treatment or condition can be read as: live attenuated yellow fever vaccine strain. Libraries were prepared through 5' RACE. The instrument was an Illumina HiSeq 2500. The public reads were quality trimmed at Q25 with fastp and then assembled into clones with MiXCR by TCRdb, keeping productive beta chains. Identical CDR3 protein sequences are pooled into one entry, listed with their most common genes and DNA. Counted in this sample were approximately 580,000 distinct CDR3 sequences; approximately 16% of them appeared once. Roughly 17% of the sample rests with the top ten. Sequencing used PBMCs, obtained 5 days after the first yellow fever vaccination. The receptors here all came from a man younger than 35 who received the YFV17D yellow fever vaccine.

This chain's CDR3 is CASSQKGTSGLYNEQFF. CDR3 DNA: TGCGCCAGCAGCCAGAAAGGGACTAGCGGGCTCTACAATGAGCAGTTCTTC. The chain uses TRBV4-3 and TRBJ2-1, with 12 bases that match TRBD2. The CDR3 covers 17 residues. The germline CDR1 and CDR2 sequences are LGHNA and YSLEER. V trimming: 3 bases; J trimming: 3 bases; junction bases outside the gene matches: 6.

This clonotype has just a few counts. This chain joins TRBV4-1 and TRBJ2-2, with D unclear. The germline gives CDR1 MGHRA, CDR2 YSYEKL. This CDR3 has 13 amino acids. Trimming left V 2 bases short and J 2 bases short, with 3 bases between. CDR3 nucleotide sequence: TGCGCCAGCAGCCAAATTAACACCGGGGAGCTGTTTTTT. Translation: CASSQINTGELFF.

This clonotype was detected a few times. This chain joins TRBV20-1 and TRBJ2-5; weak D call: TRBD2 (6 bases). The V gene lost 6 bases and the J gene lost 1 base, with 9 bases spanning the gap. Germline V lookup: CDR1 DFQATT, CDR2 SNEGSKA (reference sequence). The CDR3 loop spans 12 amino acids. The CDR3 loop reads CSAGDFQETQYF. The DNA for the CDR3 is TGCAGTGCAGGGGACTTCCAAGAGACCCAGTACTTC.

The chain joins TRBV11-1 to TRBJ2-5; 8 nucleotides agree with TRBD2. Looked up from germline, CDR1 is SGHAT and CDR2 is FQDESV (reference sequence). Unmatched junction bases numbered 18, after V lost 6 bases and J lost 0 bases. The length of the CDR3 is 19 residues. The CDR3 coding sequence is TGTGCCAGCAGTCGAAGGGTGGCTAGCGGGCGATCGTACCAAGAGACCCAGTACTTC. This sequence encodes CASSRRVASGRSYQETQYF.

The rearrangement links TRBV20-1 to TRBJ2-5, with D perhaps matching TRBD1 (5 bases). CDR3 length: 13 residues. Germline V gene data show CDR1 as DFQATT and CDR2 as SNEGSKA (reference sequence). V gave up 3 bases and J gave up 5 bases, with 13 bases separating them. CDR3 residues: CSASLAAGETQYF. DNA for the CDR3: TGCAGTGCTAGTTTGGCAGCAGGGGAGACCCAGTACTTC.

This clonotype was observed a handful of times. V usage is TRBV6-5 and J usage is TRBJ2-7; D ambiguous. Trimming pared 2 bases from V and 8 bases from J, leaving 13 bases between. Germline V gene data show CDR1 as MNHEY and CDR2 as SVGAGI. The CDR3 spans 13 residues. The CDR3 bases are TGTGCCAGCAGTTACGACCTTCGAGAGAAGCAGTACTTC. Translated, it gives CASSYDLREKQYF.

This chain uses TRBV6-5 with TRBJ1-2; 9 nucleotides match TRBD1. V lost 4 bases to trimming and J lost 4 bases; unmatched junction nucleotides: 7. Germline V lookup: CDR1 MNHEY, CDR2 SVGAGI. This CDR3 is 15 amino acids long. This chain's CDR3 is CASSSPGTGPYGYTF. CDR3 DNA: TGTGCCAGCAGTTCCCCTGGGACAGGGCCCTATGGCTACACCTTC.

The J gene is TRBJ2-1, the V gene TRBV7-2; 8 bases are a match to TRBD1. V was clipped by 1 base and J by 10 bases; unmatched bases: 9. The CDR3 is 15 amino acids. CDR1 is SGHTA and CDR2 is FQGNSA in the germline V gene. The CDR3 DNA reads TGTGCCAGCAGCTTAGATTGGGGGACAGGCGGAGAGCAGTTCTTC. Amino acid sequence: CASSLDWGTGGEQFF. Variable domain in full (rest from reference TRBV7-2 and TRBJ2-1): GAGVSQSPSNKVTEKGKDVELRCDPISGHTALYWYRQSLGQGLEFLIYFQGNSAPDKSGLPSDRFSAERTGGSVSTLTIQRTQQEDSAVYLCASSLDWGTGGEQFFGPGTRLTVL.

This clonotype was seen more than once but under ten times. The chain couples TRBV6-2 or TRBV6-3 to TRBJ2-1; TRBD1 is a possible D gene (7 bases). Looked up from germline, CDR1 is MNHEY and CDR2 is SVGEGT. The CDR3 is made up of 18 amino acids. Deletions cut 2 bases from V and 5 bases from J, with 22 bases between. In DNA form, the CDR3 reads TGTGCCAGCAGTTACCGGTTAGTAGCGGCAGGGGGTAACAATGAGCAGTTCTTC. It translates to CASSYRLVAAGGNNEQFF.

The J gene is TRBJ2-1, the V gene TRBV9; weak D call: TRBD2 (6 bases). Germline CDR1 is SGDLS and CDR2 is YYNGEE. This CDR3 is built from 19 residues. Trimming took off 0 bases at V and 3 bases at J, with 22 bases between the two ends. The CDR3 sequence is CASSVGESGEYQHYNEQFF. The CDR3 bases are TGTGCCAGCAGCGTAGGGGAGTCGGGGGAATACCAGCACTACAATGAGCAGTTCTTC.

This clonotype was observed a handful of times. This sequence joins TRBV5-1 and TRBJ2-5; perhaps TRBD2 as D (5 bases). V shed 4 bases and J shed 5 bases, with 12 bases lying between them. The CDR3 runs to 13 residues. Germline CDR1 is SGHRS and CDR2 is YFSETQ. CDR3 loop: CASSPPRAETQYF. DNA of the CDR3: TGCGCCAGCAGCCCGCCGAGGGCTGAGACCCAGTACTTC.

There are a few counts of this clonotype. V and J are TRBV6-1 and TRBJ2-7; D is perhaps TRBD1 (5 bases). The CDR3 is 15 residues long. The germline CDR1 and CDR2 sequences are MNHNS and SASEGT. V was trimmed by 6 bases and J by 2 bases, leaving 17 bases between them. CDR3 sequence (DNA): TGTGCCAGCAGCCAAGGGGCAGTTCCCACCTACGAGCAGTACTTC. Residues: CASSQGAVPTYEQYF.

The genes are TRBV12-1 and TRBJ2-3. TRBV12-1 is a known pseudogene. CDR3 length equals 14 residues. The CDR3 protein is CASSSGISTDTQYF. CDR3 coding DNA: TGTGCCAGCAGCTCTGGGATTAGCACAGATACGCAGTATTTT.

V usage is TRBV11-2 and J usage is TRBJ1-1; unclear D gene. The germline V gene has CDR1 SGHAT and CDR2 FQNNGV. The ends were cut back, 0 bases at V and 1 base at J, with 6 bases in the middle. The CDR3 has 14 amino acids. The CDR3 DNA reads as TGTGCCAGCAGCTTAGATGGGGAGAACACTGAAGCTTTCTTT. Encoded protein: CASSLDGENTEAFF.

The rearrangement uses TRBV12-3 or TRBV12-4 and TRBJ1-2; D gene unclear. This CDR3 has 14 residues. V was pared by 3 bases and J by 4 bases, with 12 bases between. The CDR3: CASSLGLGPYGYTF. For the CDR3, the DNA is TGTGCCAGCAGTTTGGGTTTGGGTCCCTATGGCTACACCTTC.

This clonotype was seen only a few times. The chain has TRBV7-2 and TRBJ2-7; D is ambiguous. CDR1 and CDR2 from the germline V gene are SGHTA and FQGNSA. V gave up 1 base and J gave up 7 bases, with 17 bases separating them. The CDR3 is made up of 15 amino acids. The CDR3 spells CASSLVFHGLGEQYF. The CDR3 nucleotides are TGTGCCAGCAGCTTAGTATTCCACGGCCTAGGAGAGCAGTACTTC.

This clonotype was recorded a few times. This rearrangement joins TRBV14 to TRBJ2-6, with unresolved D. This CDR3 has 15 residues. The germline V and J ends were trimmed by 4 bases and 0 bases, with 7 bases remaining between them. Germline values: CDR1 SGHDN, CDR2 FVKESK. The CDR3: CASSPRLSGANVLTF. In DNA, the CDR3 is TGTGCCAGCAGCCCGCGACTCTCTGGGGCCAACGTCCTGACTTTC. Looking up the rest from reference TRBV14 and TRBJ2-6 gives the full variable domain: EAGVTQFPSHSVIEKGQTVTLRCDPISGHDNLYWYRRVMGKEIKFLLHFVKESKQDESGMPNNRFLAERTGGTYSTLKVQPAELEDSGVYFCASSPRLSGANVLTFGAGSRLTVL.

The chain is built from TRBV5-1 and TRBJ2-3, with 7 bases that match TRBD1. Germline values: CDR1 SGHRS, CDR2 YFSETQ. The CDR3 loop spans 14 amino acids. The junction had 6 bases not matched to a gene; V was cut back by 4 bases and J by 4 bases. CDR3 nucleotides: TGCGCCAGCAGCAACCCAGGGGGTGCAGATACGCAGTATTTT. It specifies CASSNPGGADTQYF.

This clonotype occurred a few times. The gene calls are TRBV7-9 and TRBJ2-3; D not resolved. Looked up from germline, CDR1 is SEHNR and CDR2 is FQNEAQ (reference sequence). Trimming cost V 6 bases and J 4 bases, with 11 bases left between them. This CDR3 region has 13 residues. In DNA, the CDR3 is TGTGCCAGCAGTACAACGGCACCAGATACGCAGTATTTT. It translates to CASSTTAPDTQYF.

This clonotype occurred a few times. The chain carries TRBV11-3 and TRBJ2-5; 9 positions agree with TRBD1. V lost 4 bases, J lost 3 bases, and 3 bases stayed unmatched. The CDR3 runs 14 residues. Germline V gene data show CDR1 as SGHNT and CDR2 as YENEEA. The DNA of the CDR3 is TGTGCCAGCAGCTCCCGGGACAGGGAAGAGACCCAGTACTTC. Protein product: CASSSRDREETQYF.

The chain has TRBV7-3 and TRBJ2-2; the match to TRBD1 covers 7 bases. Germline V gene lookup returns CDR1 SGHTA and CDR2 FQGTGA. There are 15 residues in the CDR3. V lost 3 bases, J lost 4 bases, and 5 bases stayed unmatched. CDR3 DNA sequence: TGTGCCAGCAGCTTGGGCAGGGGGACCACCGGGGAGCTGTTTTTT. Protein: CASSLGRGTTGELFF.

V is TRBV19 and J is TRBJ2-6; 7 bases are a match to TRBD1. The CDR3 extends over 16 amino acids. Germline V gene data show CDR1 as LNHDA and CDR2 as SQIVND (reference sequence). Germline trimming cut 5 bases from V and 4 bases from J; bases unmatched to any gene: 8. The CDR3 protein is CASSPWTGPGANVLTF. The CDR3, as DNA: TGTGCCAGTAGTCCCTGGACAGGTCCCGGGGCCAACGTCCTGACTTTC.